Shown below are 13 T cell receptor beta chains from a single sample sequenced in a study of T cell responses to AZD1222 COVID-19 vaccine. Clones were sequenced by immunoSEQ multiplex PCR, and TCRdb holds only the in-frame ones, with some missing. The top ten hold around 1.9% of the sample, which has more than 150,000 clones, over 90% seen once. The sequences come from peripheral blood, collected 28 days after the second AZD1222 dose. Receptor source: an adult who received the AZD1222 COVID-19 vaccine.

The CDR3 region is CASSQEQGPGTEAFF. For the CDR3, the DNA is TGCGCCAGCAGCCAAGAACAGGGTCCGGGGACTGAAGCTTTCTTT. J is TRBJ1-1 and V is TRBV4-3; possible D gene TRBD1, 6 bases. V was cut by 0 bases and J by 5 bases, with 13 bases left in between. The CDR3 is made up of 15 amino acids. Germline CDR1 LGHNA, CDR2 YSLEER.

The chain couples TRBV6-4 to TRBJ2-1; D gene ambiguous. The CDR3 is 14 amino acids. CDR1 and CDR2 from the germline V gene are MRHNA and SNTAGT. V lost 0 bases, J lost 3 bases, and 6 bases lay in between. CDR3 sequence (DNA): TGTGCCAGCAGTGACTCAACGGGCTACAATGAGCAGTTCTTC. Its protein is CASSDSTGYNEQFF.

The CDR3 bases are TGTGCCAGCAGCCAAGAGAGAAGCGGGGGGGCCTTGGAGACCCAGTACTTC. It yields the protein CASSQERSGGALETQYF. The chain recombines TRBV4-2 with TRBJ2-5; 10 nucleotides match TRBD2. The V gene's germline CDR1 is LGHNA and CDR2 YNFKEQ. Trimming took 0 bases from V and 5 from J; bases not matched to a gene: 9. The CDR3 loop spans 17 amino acids.

This clone has a single count. This sequence joins TRBV19 and TRBJ2-3, with D perhaps TRBD1 (5 bases). CDR3 size: 13 residues. V dropped 4 bases and J dropped 8 bases, with 13 bases sitting between them. CDR1 and CDR2 (germline): LNHDA, SQIVND (reference sequence). CDR3 DNA sequence: TGTGCCAGTAGTACTACAGGTCCCGGTACGCAGTATTTT. Translation: CASSTTGPGTQYF.

V and J are TRBV19 and TRBJ1-6; the D is unclear. This CDR3 region has 17 residues. Germline V lookup: CDR1 LNHDA, CDR2 SQIVND (reference sequence). V gave up 5 bases and J gave up 2 bases, with 16 bases separating them. Here the CDR3 DNA reads TGTGCCAGTAGTCCCAGCGGGCGGATGACCTATAATTCACCCCTCCACTTT. This translates into CASSPSGRMTYNSPLHF.

The chain combines TRBV19 with TRBJ2-3; 12 nucleotides agree with TRBD2. Per germline, CDR1 LNHDA and CDR2 SQIVND (reference sequence). After removal of 3 bases from V and 6 bases from J, the junction contained 7 bases not matched to a gene. The CDR3 is 16 residues long. The CDR3: CASSIWTSGVGDTQYF. Written as DNA, the CDR3 is TGTGCCAGTAGTATTTGGACTAGCGGGGTCGGGGATACGCAGTATTTT.

This clone was found once. The rearrangement uses TRBV20-1 and TRBJ2-1; D is unresolved. The CDR3 is made up of 11 amino acids. Trimming shortened V by 5 bases and J by 15 bases, and 17 bases separated the two germline ends. In germline, CDR1 is DFQATT, CDR2 SNEGSKA (reference sequence). The CDR3 is CSAPRKDRVFF. The DNA for the CDR3 is TGCAGTGCTCCTCGAAAGGATAGGGTGTTCTTC.

This clone was observed once. This chain connects TRBV4-2 to TRBJ2-2; 7 bases align to TRBD2. The CDR3 is made up of 16 amino acids. V lost 1 base and J lost 5; bases outside the gene matches: 7. CDR1 is LGHNA and CDR2 is YNFKEQ in the germline V gene. CDR3 in amino acids: CASSQVSGGLTGELFF. CDR3 nucleotides: TGTGCCAGCAGCCAAGTTTCCGGGGGGTTAACCGGGGAGCTGTTTTTT.

The rearrangement joins TRBV4-1 to TRBJ2-2, with 7 bases lining up with TRBD1. The J segment lost 3 bases and the V segment lost 2 bases, leaving 6 bases of the junction unmatched. The CDR3 is 16 amino acids. CDR1 MGHRA and CDR2 YSYEKL come from the germline V gene. The DNA of the CDR3 is TGCGCCAGCAGCCAATTAAGGCAGGGGGACACCGGGGAGCTGTTTTTT. This gives the protein CASSQLRQGDTGELFF.

The V gene is TRBV6-5, the J gene TRBJ2-7; 11 bases match TRBD2. Germline-derived CDR1 and CDR2 are MNHEY and SVGAGI. Germline trimming cut 6 bases from V and 5 bases from J; bases unmatched to any gene: 6. This CDR3 is built from 14 residues. In nucleotides, the CDR3 is TGTGCCAGCAGACAACTAGCGGGAGACCACGAGCAGTACTTC. Protein product: CASRQLAGDHEQYF.

This clone was observed a handful of times. The genes are TRBV9 and TRBJ2-3; D may be TRBD1 or TRBD2 (6 bases each). The germline V gene encodes CDR1 SGDLS and CDR2 YYNGEE. The V end was cut by 2 bases, the J end by 9 bases, with 19 bases between. CDR3 length: 15 amino acids. CDR3: CASSVGTPQGGTQYF. The CDR3 coding sequence is TGTGCCAGCAGCGTCGGGACTCCACAAGGGGGGACGCAGTATTTT.

This clone appeared once. The V and J genes are TRBV12-3 or TRBV12-4 and TRBJ1-5; D might be TRBD1 (5 bases). The CDR3 has 13 residues. Trimming cost V 5 bases and J 6 bases, with 11 bases left between them. CDR3 residues: CASSKDMAQPQHF. CDR3 DNA: TGTGCCAGCAGTAAGGACATGGCTCAGCCCCAGCATTTT.

The genes are TRBV19 and TRBJ2-1; possibly TRBD1 for D (7 bases). This CDR3 comprises 15 residues. Trimming pared 1 base from V and 7 bases from J, leaving 14 bases between. Germline CDR1 and CDR2: LNHDA and SQIVND (reference sequence). In DNA form, the CDR3 reads TGTGCCAGTAGTATAGGAGGGGGCGCGGGGAATGAGCAGTTCTTC. It encodes CASSIGGGAGNEQFF.